These 10 T cell receptor beta chains were all obtained from the same sample, sequenced in a study of monozygotic twins with inflammatory bowel disease. TCRdb reprocessed the 5' RACE reads and reports one entry per CDR3 protein, with no DNA. This repertoire comprises around 370,000 distinct CDR3 sequences; its ten largest clones make up 2.5% to 3%. The source material was blood. Receptors were obtained from a human donor with ulcerative colitis or Crohn's disease, or a healthy co-twin of an affected twin (not recorded which).

The chain joins TRBV11-3 to TRBJ2-3; TCRdb returns TRBD2, unconfirmable since there is no DNA. The CDR3 totals 17 residues. CDR1 is SGHNT and CDR2 is YENEEA in the germline V gene. CDR3 sequence: CASSPRTSGGLTDTQYF. Combining the CDR3 with reference TRBV11-3 and TRBJ2-3 gives the whole variable domain EAGVVQSPRYKIIEKKQPVAFWCNPISGHNTLYWYLQNLGQGPELLIRYENEEAVDDSQLPKDRFSAERLKGVDSTLKIQPAELGDSAVYLCASSPRTSGGLTDTQYFGPGTRLTVL.

The chain uses TRBV4-3 and TRBJ1-6; as DNA is missing, the TRBD1 call by TCRdb cannot be tested. Germline V gives CDR1 LGHNA, CDR2 YSLEER. The CDR3 loop spans 17 amino acids. CDR3 in amino acids: CASSREIRDRGNSPLHF.

The chain links TRBV7-2 to TRBJ1-1. The CDR3 spans 14 residues. Germline assignment: CDR1 SGHTA and CDR2 FQGNSA. The CDR3: CASSQVPMNTEAFF. The full variable domain, its missing parts supplied by reference TRBV7-2 and TRBJ1-1, is GAGVSQSPSNKVTEKGKDVELRCDPISGHTALYWYRQSLGQGLEFLIYFQGNSAPDKSGLPSDRFSAERTGGSVSTLTIQRTQQEDSAVYLCASSQVPMNTEAFFGQGTRLTVV.

The rearrangement links TRBV29-1 to TRBJ1-1. CDR3 size: 13 residues. Looked up from germline, CDR1 is SQVTM and CDR2 is ANQGSEA. Here the CDR3 reads CSVCVQWNTEAFF.

V usage is TRBV6-6 and J usage is TRBJ1-1; TCRdb's assignment of TRBD1 cannot be checked, as there is no DNA. Germline CDR1 reads MNHNY; CDR2 reads SVGAGI (reference sequence). CDR3 length equals 12 residues. The CDR3 reads CASRQGYTEAFF.

V and J are TRBV29-1 and TRBJ2-5; the TRBD2 assignment by TCRdb is unverifiable without DNA. Looked up from germline, CDR1 is SQVTM and CDR2 is ANQGSEA. The CDR3 is made up of 13 amino acids. The CDR3 spells CSVRIAGKETQYF.

This chain connects TRBV7-2 to TRBJ2-7; TCRdb's D gene call, TRBD2, goes unchecked for lack of DNA. The CDR3 is 16 residues long. Germline lookup yields CDR1 SGHTA and CDR2 FQGNSA. The CDR3 reads CASSLTLAGSLYEQYF. The whole variable domain, remainder taken from reference TRBV7-2 and TRBJ2-7, is GAGVSQSPSNKVTEKGKDVELRCDPISGHTALYWYRQSLGQGLEFLIYFQGNSAPDKSGLPSDRFSAERTGGSVSTLTIQRTQQEDSAVYLCASSLTLAGSLYEQYFGPGTRLTVT.

The V gene is TRBV14, the J gene TRBJ1-4; without DNA, the TCRdb call of TRBD1 cannot be checked. The CDR3 extends over 17 amino acids. Germline lookup yields CDR1 SGHDN and CDR2 FVKESK. This chain's CDR3 is CASSQDGSRQMNEKLFF.

V is TRBV4-2 and J is TRBJ2-3. The CDR3 is made up of 13 amino acids. The germline V gene encodes CDR1 LGHNA and CDR2 YNFKEQ. CDR3 residues: CASSQVKMDTQYF.

The chain combines TRBV10-3 with TRBJ2-2; TCRdb's D gene call, TRBD1, goes unchecked for lack of DNA. From germline, CDR1 is ENHRY and CDR2 SYGVKD. This CDR3 contains 16 residues. CDR3: CAISDPGLANTGELFF.